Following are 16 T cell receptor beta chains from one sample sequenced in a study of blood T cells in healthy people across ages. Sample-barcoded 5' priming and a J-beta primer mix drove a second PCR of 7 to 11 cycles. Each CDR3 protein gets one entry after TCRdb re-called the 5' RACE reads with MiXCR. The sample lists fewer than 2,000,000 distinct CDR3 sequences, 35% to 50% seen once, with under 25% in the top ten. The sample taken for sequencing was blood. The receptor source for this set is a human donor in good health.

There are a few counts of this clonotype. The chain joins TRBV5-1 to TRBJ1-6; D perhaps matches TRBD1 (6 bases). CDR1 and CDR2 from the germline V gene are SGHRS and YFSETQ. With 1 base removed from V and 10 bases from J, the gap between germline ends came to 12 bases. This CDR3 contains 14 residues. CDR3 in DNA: TGCGCCAGCAGCTTGCAGGGGCATGCCTCACCCCTCCACTTT. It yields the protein CASSLQGHASPLHF.

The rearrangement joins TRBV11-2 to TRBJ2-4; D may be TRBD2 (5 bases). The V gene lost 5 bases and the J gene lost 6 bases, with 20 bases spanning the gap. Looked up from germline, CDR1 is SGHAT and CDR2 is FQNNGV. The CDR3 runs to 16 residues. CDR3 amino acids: CASSPLGPGGGNIQYF. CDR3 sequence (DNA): TGTGCCAGCAGCCCTCTAGGACCCGGAGGCGGAAACATTCAGTACTTC.

CDR3 sequence: CASSLGTSAYGYTF. In DNA form, the CDR3 reads TGTGCCAGCAGCCTAGGGACATCAGCCTATGGCTACACCTTC. The rearrangement joins TRBV7-9 to TRBJ1-2; D perhaps matches TRBD1 (6 bases). There are 14 residues in the CDR3. CDR1 SEHNR and CDR2 FQNEAQ come from the germline V gene (reference sequence). The V gene lost 5 bases and the J gene lost 4 bases, with 14 bases spanning the gap. The full variable domain, with the rest looked up from reference TRBV7-9 and TRBJ1-2, is DTGVSQNPRHKITKRGQNVTFRCDPISEHNRLYWYRQTLGQGPEFLTYFQNEAQLEKSRLLSDRFSAERPKGSFSTLEIQRTEQGDSAMYLCASSLGTSAYGYTFGSGTRLTVV.

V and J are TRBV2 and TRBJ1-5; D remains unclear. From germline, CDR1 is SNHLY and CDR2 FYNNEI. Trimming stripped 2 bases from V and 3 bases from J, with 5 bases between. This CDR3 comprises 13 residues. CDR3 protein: CASSEQLNQPQHF. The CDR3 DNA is TGTGCCAGCAGTGAACAGCTCAATCAGCCCCAGCATTTT.

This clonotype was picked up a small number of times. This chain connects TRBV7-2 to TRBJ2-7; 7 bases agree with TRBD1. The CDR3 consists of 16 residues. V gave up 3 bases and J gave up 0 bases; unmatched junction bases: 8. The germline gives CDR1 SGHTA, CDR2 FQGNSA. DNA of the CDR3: TGTGCCAGCAGCTTTCAACAGGGGACCTTCTCCTACGAGCAGTACTTC. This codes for CASSFQQGTFSYEQYF.

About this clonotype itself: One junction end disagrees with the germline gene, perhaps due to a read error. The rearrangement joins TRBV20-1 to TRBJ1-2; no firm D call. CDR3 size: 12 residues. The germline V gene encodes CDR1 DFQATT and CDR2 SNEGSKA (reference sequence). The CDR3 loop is CRASNRARGYTF. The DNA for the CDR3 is TGCAGGGCTAGCAATCGGGCGAGAGGCTACACCTTC.

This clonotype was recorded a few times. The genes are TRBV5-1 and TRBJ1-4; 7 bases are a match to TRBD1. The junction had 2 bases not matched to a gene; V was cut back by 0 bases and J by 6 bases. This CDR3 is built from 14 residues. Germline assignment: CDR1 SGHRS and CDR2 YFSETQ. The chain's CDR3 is CASSLVDRDEKLFF. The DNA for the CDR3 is TGCGCCAGCAGCTTGGTTGACAGGGATGAAAAACTGTTTTTT.

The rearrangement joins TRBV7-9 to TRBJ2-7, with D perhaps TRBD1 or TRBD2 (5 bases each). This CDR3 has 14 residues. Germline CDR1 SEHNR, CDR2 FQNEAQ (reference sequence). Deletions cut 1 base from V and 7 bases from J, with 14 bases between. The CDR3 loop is CASSLEGRSREQYF. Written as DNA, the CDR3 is TGTGCCAGCAGCTTAGAGGGACGTTCGCGGGAGCAGTACTTC.

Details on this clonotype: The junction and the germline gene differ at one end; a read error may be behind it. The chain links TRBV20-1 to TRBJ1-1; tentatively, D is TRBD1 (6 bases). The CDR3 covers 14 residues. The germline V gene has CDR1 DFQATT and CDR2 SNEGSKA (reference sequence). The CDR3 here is CSASSGTMNIEAFF. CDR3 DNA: TGCAGTGCTAGTTCCGGGACAATGAACATTGAAGCTTTCTTT.

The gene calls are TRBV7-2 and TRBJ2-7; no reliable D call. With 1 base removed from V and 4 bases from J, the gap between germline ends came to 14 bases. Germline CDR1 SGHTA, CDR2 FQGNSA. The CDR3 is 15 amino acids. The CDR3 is CASSLESGSRYEQYF. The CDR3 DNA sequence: TGTGCCAGCAGCTTAGAGTCCGGGTCGAGATACGAGCAGTACTTC.

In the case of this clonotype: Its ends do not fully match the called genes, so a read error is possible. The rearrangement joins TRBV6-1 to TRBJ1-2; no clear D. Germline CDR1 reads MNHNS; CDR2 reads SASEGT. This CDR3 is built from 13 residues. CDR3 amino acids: CASILDGLYGCTF. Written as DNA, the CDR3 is TGTGCCAGCATCTTAGACGGACTCTATGGCTGCACCTTC.

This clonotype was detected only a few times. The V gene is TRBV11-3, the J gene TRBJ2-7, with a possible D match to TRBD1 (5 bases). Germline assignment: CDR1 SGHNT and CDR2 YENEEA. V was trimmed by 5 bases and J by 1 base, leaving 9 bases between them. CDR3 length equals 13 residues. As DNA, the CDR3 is TGTGCCAGCAGCACGACAGTTTCCTACGAGCAGTACTTC. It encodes CASSTTVSYEQYF.

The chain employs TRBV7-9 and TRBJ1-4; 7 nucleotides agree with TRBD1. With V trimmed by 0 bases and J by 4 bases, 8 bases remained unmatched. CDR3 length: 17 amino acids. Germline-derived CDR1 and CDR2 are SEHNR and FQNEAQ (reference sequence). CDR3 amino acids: CASSLARGGQINEKLFF. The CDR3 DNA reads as TGTGCCAGCAGCTTAGCGAGAGGGGGACAGATTAATGAAAAACTGTTTTTT.

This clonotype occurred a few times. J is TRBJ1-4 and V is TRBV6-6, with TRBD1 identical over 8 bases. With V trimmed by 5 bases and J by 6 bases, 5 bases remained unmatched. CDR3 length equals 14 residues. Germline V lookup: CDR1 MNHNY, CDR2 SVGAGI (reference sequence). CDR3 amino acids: CASSPGGPYEKLFF. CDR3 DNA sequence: TGTGCCAGCAGTCCAGGGGGCCCTTATGAAAAACTGTTTTTT.

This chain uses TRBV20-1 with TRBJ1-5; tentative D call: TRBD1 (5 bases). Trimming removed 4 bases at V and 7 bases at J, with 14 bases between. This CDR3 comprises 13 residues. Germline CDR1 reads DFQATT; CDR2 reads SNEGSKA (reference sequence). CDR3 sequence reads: CSATKGFGQPQHF. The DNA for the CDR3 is TGCAGTGCTACGAAGGGGTTCGGGCAGCCCCAGCATTTT.

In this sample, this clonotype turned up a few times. The CDR3 sequence is CASSIMGLPNEQYF. In DNA form, the CDR3 reads TGTGCCAGTAGTATCATGGGGCTCCCCAACGAGCAGTACTTC. The chain has TRBV19 and TRBJ2-7; TRBD1 is a possible D gene (5 bases). Germline CDR1 reads LNHDA; CDR2 reads SQIVND (reference sequence). V was trimmed by 3 bases and J by 5 bases, leaving 14 bases between them. CDR3 size: 14 residues.